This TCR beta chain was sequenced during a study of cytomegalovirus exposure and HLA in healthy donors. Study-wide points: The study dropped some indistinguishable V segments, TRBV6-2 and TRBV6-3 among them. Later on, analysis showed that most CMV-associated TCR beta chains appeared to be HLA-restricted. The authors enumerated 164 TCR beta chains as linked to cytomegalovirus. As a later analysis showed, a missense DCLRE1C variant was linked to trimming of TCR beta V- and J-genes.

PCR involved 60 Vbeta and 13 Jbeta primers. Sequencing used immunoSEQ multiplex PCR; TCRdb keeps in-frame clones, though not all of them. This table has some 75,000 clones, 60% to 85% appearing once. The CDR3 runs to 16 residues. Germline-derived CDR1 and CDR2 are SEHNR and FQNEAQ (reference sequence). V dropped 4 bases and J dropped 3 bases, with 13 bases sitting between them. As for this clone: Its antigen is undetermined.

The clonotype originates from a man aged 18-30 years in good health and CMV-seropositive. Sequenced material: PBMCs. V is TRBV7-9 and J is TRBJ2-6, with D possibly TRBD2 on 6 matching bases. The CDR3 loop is CASSSRSGLGANVLTF. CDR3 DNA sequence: TGTGCCAGCAGCTCTAGATCGGGACTTGGGGCCAACGTCCTGACTTTC. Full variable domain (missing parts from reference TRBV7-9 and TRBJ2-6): DTGVSQNPRHKITKRGQNVTFRCDPISEHNRLYWYRQTLGQGPEFLTYFQNEAQLEKSRLLSDRFSAERPKGSFSTLEIQRTEQGDSAMYLCASSSRSGLGANVLTFGAGSRLTVL.